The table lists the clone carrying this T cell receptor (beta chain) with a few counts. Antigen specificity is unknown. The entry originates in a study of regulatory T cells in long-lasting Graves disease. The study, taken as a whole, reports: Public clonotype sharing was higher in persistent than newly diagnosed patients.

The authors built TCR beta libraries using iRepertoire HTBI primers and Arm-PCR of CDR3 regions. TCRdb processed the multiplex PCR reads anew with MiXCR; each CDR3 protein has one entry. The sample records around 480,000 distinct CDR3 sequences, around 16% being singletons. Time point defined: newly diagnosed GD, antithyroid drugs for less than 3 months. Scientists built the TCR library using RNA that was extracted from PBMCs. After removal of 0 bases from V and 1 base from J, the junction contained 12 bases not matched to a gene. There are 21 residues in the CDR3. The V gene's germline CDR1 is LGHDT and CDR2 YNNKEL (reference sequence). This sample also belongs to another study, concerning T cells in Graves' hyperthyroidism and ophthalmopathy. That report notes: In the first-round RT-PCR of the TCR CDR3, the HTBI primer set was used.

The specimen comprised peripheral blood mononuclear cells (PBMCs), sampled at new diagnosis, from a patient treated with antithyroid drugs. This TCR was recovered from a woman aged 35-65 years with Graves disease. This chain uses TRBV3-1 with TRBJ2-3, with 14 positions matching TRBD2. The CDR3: CASSQDKGRRTSGGRTDTQYF. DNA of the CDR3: TGTGCCAGCAGCCAAGATAAAGGGAGGAGGACTAGCGGGGGGCGCACAGATACGCAGTATTTT.